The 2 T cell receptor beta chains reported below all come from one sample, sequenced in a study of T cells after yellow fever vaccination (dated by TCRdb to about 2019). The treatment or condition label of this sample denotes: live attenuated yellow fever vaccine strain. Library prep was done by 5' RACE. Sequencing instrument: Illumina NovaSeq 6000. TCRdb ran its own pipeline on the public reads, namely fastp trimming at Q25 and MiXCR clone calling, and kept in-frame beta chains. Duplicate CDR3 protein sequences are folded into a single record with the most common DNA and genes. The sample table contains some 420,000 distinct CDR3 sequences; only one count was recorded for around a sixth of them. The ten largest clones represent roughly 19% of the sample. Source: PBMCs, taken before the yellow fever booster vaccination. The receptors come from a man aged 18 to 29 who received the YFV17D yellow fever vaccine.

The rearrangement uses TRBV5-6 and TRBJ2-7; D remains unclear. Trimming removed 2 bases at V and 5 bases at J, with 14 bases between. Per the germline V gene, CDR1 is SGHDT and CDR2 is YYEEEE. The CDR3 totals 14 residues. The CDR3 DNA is TGTGCCAGCAGCTTACCAGGAGAAGTCGACGAGCAGTACTTC. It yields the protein CASSLPGEVDEQYF.

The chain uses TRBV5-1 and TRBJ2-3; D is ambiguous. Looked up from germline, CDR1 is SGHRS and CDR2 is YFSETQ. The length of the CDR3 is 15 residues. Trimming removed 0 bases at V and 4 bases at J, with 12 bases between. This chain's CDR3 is CASSLGPGPADTQYF. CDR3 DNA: TGCGCCAGCAGCTTGGGACCAGGACCGGCAGATACGCAGTATTTT.